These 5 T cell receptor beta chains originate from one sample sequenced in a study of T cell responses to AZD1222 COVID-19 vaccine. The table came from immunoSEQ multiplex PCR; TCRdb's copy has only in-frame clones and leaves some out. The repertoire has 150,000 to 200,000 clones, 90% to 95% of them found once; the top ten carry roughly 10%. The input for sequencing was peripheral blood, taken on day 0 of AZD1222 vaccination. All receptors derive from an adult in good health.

The CDR3 protein is CASSSRQGQRPDTQYF. CDR3 sequence (DNA): TGTGCCAGCAGCTCCCGACAGGGGCAGAGGCCAGATACGCAGTATTTT. This chain connects TRBV11-1 to TRBJ2-3; 8 bases are shared with TRBD1. Germline loops: CDR1 SGHAT, CDR2 FQDESV (reference sequence). The CDR3 loop spans 16 amino acids. Unmatched junction bases numbered 10, after V lost 4 bases and J lost 4 bases.

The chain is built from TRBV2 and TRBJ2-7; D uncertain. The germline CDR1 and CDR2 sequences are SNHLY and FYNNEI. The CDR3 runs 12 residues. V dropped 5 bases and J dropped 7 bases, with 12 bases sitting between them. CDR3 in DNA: TGTGCCAGCAGTCGGTCGGTGGGGGAGCAGTACTTC. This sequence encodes CASSRSVGEQYF.

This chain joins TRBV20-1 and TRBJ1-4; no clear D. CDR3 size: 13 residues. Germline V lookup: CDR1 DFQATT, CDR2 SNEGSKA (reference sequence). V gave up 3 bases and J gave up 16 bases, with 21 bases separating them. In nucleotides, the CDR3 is TGCAGTGCTAGTGAGGGTAGCAGGCCGGTTGCGTTTTTT. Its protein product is CSASEGSRPVAFF.

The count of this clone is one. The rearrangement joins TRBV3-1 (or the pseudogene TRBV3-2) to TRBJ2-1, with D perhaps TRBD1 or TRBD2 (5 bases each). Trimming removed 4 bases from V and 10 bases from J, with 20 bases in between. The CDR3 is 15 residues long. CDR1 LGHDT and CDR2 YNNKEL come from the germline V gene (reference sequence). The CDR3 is CASSPLGTDSVEQFF. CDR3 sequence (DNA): TGTGCCAGCAGCCCCCTCGGGACCGATAGTGTGGAGCAGTTCTTC.

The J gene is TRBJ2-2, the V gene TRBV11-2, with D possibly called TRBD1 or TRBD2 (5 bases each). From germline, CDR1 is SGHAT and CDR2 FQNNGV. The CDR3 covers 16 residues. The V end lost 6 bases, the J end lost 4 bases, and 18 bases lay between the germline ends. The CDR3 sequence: CASRPIGGRSTGELFF. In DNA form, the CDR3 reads TGTGCCAGCAGGCCCATTGGGGGTAGGAGCACCGGGGAGCTGTTTTTT.